This T cell receptor (beta chain) was sequenced for a study of vaccination and CD4 T cells after COVID-19. Overall study: Six males and four females constituted the convalescent cohort, two of whom were Hispanic. Findings and caveats of the study: Sampling was limited to relatively few convalescent patients, with no early post-infection timepoints studied.

With respect to this clonotype: What it binds is unknown.

The treatment is: approximately 10-day PBMC culture with coronavirus spike peptide pools or control peptides (ViraFEST assay). After expanding antigen-specific T cells with peptide pools, ViraFEST sequenced their TCRs. Sequencing of DNA taken from cultured CD4+ T cells relied on the Oncomine TCR Beta short-read assay. The source of extracted genomic DNA was cultured CD4+ T cells. Using its own MiXCR run on the PCR reads, TCRdb lists one record per CDR3 protein. The sample consists of 15,000 to 20,000 distinct CDR3 sequences, approximately 61% of them appearing once. The sequencing used CD4+ T cells from blood, cultured in vitro, collected after SARS-CoV-2 vaccination. The TCR sequence derives from a human donor who had recovered from COVID-19.

The CDR3 sequence is CASSYRPGAGNTIYF. Written as DNA, the CDR3 is TGTGCCAGCAGTTACCGTCCGGGGGCTGGAAACACCATATATTTT. This rearrangement joins TRBV6-5 to TRBJ1-3; a weak D match, TRBD1 (5 bases). With 2 bases removed from V and 2 bases from J, the gap between germline ends came to 10 bases. The CDR3 runs to 15 residues. The germline V gene encodes CDR1 MNHEY and CDR2 SVGAGI.